This T cell receptor (beta chain) was captured in a study of T cells in Graves' hyperthyroidism and ophthalmopathy. Calling Graves' hyperthyroidism stable meant ophthalmopathy did not progress within 18 months. Diagnosis rested on symptoms, serum thyroxine and TRAb, thyroid ultrasound, and orbital computed tomography. Using 10 ml of fresh peripheral blood, PBMCs were prepared. Amplification of TCR beta CDR3 regions used RNA as the template. Initially, a first-round RT-PCR of the TCR CDR3 employed the HTBI primer set. TCRdb reprocessed the multiplex PCR reads with MiXCR, giving one entry per CDR3 protein. The sample holds around 350,000 distinct CDR3 sequences, 15% to 20% seen once. This clonotype has a count of ten or more. This clonotype was sampled from a young woman with Graves' hyperthyroidism. Specimen: blood.

CDR3 DNA: TGTGCCAGCAGTTACTTACAGGGCGAACCTCTCGACGAGCAGTACTTC. It yields the protein CASSYLQGEPLDEQYF. V gene TRBV6-5 combines with J gene TRBJ2-7; a possible D gene is TRBD1 (6 bases). Trimming stripped 1 base from V and 5 bases from J, with 18 bases between. Germline V lookup: CDR1 MNHEY, CDR2 SVGAGI. CDR3 length: 16 residues.